This is a list of T cell receptor beta chains from one sample in a study of blood T cell repertoires in COVID-19. Assay used: immunoSEQ multiplex PCR; TCRdb lists only in-frame clones, some missing. The repertoire includes 120,000 or so clones, more than 75% of them detected once, and roughly 1.4% sits in the top ten. The sample taken for sequencing was peripheral blood. All receptors derive from a human donor in a cohort sampled during active COVID-19. CDR3s include the opening cysteine and the closing phenylalanine or tryptophan.

v_call: TRBV12-3/TRBV12-4; j_call: TRBJ1-6; cdr3_aa: CASSGYNSPLHF
v_call: TRBV19; j_call: TRBJ2-7; cdr3_aa: CASSMSGTGGSSSVEQYF
v_call: TRBV5-1; j_call: TRBJ1-2; cdr3_aa: CASRQGAYGYTF
v_call: TRBV7-7; j_call: TRBJ2-5; cdr3_aa: CASSLGVGSGGQETQYF
v_call: TRBV4-1; j_call: TRBJ1-3; cdr3_aa: CASSQDGDRGGNTIYF
v_call: TRBV6-5; j_call: TRBJ2-7; cdr3_aa: CASSYTRQVPQQYF
v_call: TRBV19; j_call: TRBJ2-3; cdr3_aa: CASSSGGASTDTQYF
v_call: TRBV11-2; j_call: TRBJ2-1; cdr3_aa: CASSSVAGSYNEQFF
v_call: TRBV7-8; j_call: TRBJ1-1; cdr3_aa: CASSPRGKGDTEAFF
v_call: TRBV2; j_call: TRBJ1-2; cdr3_aa: CASRKRTGDYGYTF
v_call: TRBV23-1; j_call: TRBJ1-3; cdr3_aa: CASSQSYSSGNTIYF